This entry describes one T cell receptor (beta chain). Sequenced by immunoSEQ multiplex PCR; TCRdb stores in-frame clones only, minus some. Of around 250,000 clones listed, over 80% were seen once; the top ten hold about 2%. This CDR3 is 16 amino acids long. The germline V gene encodes CDR1 SGHVS and CDR2 FQNEAQ. The J segment lost 5 bases and the V segment lost 3 bases, leaving 11 bases of the junction unmatched. This sample was taken from a study of blood T cell repertoires in COVID-19. Whole-study context: From T cells, B-cell-depleted T cells, or PBMCs came the material, which was cDNA or gDNA.

The V and J genes are TRBV7-8 and TRBJ1-2, with TRBD1 matching over 8 bases. This TCR derives from a man aged 25-45 years who had recovered from COVID-19. The sequencing sample was made of peripheral blood. CDR3 in DNA: TGTGCCAGCAGCTTGGATCCAGGGGGCATTGGGTATGGCTACACCTTC. It translates to CASSLDPGGIGYGYTF.